The sequence of this TCR beta chain was determined in a study of blood T cell repertoires in COVID-19. Whole-study context: Collection of acute and convalescent COVID-19 samples took place in the United States, Italy and Spain.

Germline V gene sequence: CDR1 KGHSH, CDR2 LQKENI. V was shortened by 0 bases and J by 2 bases, with 13 bases between the two germline ends. The CDR3 covers 16 residues. Participant reports of clinical history set cohort assignment. In the original workflow: For nucleated cells, counts were estimated from reference gene primer amplification. This table comes from immunoSEQ multiplex PCR, and its TCRdb copy is limited to in-frame clones, with some not included. For V, J and clone size, that table is used; D and trimming come from the DNA. The sample includes fewer than 250,000 clones, 80% to 90% of them seen just once.

The chain employs TRBV18 and TRBJ1-1; D perhaps matches TRBD1 (6 bases). The sequenced sample was PBMCs or T cells enriched from blood (not recorded which). This clonotype originated in a woman in her forties with acute COVID-19. CDR3 loop: CASSPPRTASNTEAFF. In DNA form, the CDR3 reads TGTGCCAGCTCACCACCCAGGACAGCGTCTAACACTGAAGCTTTCTTT.